The following is a T cell receptor beta chain sequence with its context. Its antigen is not known. The authors produced TCR alpha and TCR beta cDNA libraries with sample barcodes and UMIs by 5'RACE using constant-segment primers. In TCRdb, the 5' RACE reads were re-called with MiXCR into one record per CDR3 protein. The table has 300,000 to 350,000 distinct CDR3 sequences, around 13% seen once; the top ten hold about a fifth. Trimming took 0 bases from V and 7 from J, leaving 10 bases between them. Germline V gene sequence: CDR1 MNHEY, CDR2 SVGAGI. The CDR3 length is 14 residues. This specimen comes from a study of T-cell memory formation after mild COVID-19. The overall study: TCR clustering was largely donor specific.

Regarding the study as a whole: CD4+ contracting clones were mainly CM and EM; CD8+ ones, EMRA.

The rearrangement uses TRBV6-5 and TRBJ1-5; TRBD1 is a possible D gene (5 bases). Input material: PBMCs or a T cell subset sorted from them (not recorded which). This sequence originates from a young man who had mild COVID-19 (a few samples of this study predate the infection). Cell type and time point are not known. CDR3 coding DNA: TGTGCCAGCAGTTACTCGAACTCAGGGCAGCCCCAGCATTTT. The encoded protein is CASSYSNSGQPQHF.